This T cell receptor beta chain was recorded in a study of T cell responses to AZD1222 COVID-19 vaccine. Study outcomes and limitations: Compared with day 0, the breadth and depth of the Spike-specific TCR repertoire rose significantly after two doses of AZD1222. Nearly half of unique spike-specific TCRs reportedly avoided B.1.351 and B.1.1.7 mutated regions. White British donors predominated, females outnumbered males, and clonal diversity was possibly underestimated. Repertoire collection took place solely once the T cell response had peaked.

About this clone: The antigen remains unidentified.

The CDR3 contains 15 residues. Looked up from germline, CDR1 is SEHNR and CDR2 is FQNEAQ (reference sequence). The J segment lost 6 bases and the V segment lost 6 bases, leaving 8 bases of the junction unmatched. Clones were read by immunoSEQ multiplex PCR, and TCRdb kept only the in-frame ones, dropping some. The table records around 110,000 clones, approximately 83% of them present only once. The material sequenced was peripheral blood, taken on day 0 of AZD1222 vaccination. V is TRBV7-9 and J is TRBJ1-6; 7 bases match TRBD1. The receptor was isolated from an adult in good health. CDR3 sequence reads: CASSQAGTVNSPLHF. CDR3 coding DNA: TGTGCCAGCAGTCAAGCCGGGACAGTTAATTCACCCCTCCACTTT.